The next 8 T cell receptor beta chains were all read from a single sample in a study of CD8+CD57+ T cells in acquired aplastic anemia. The template for TCR beta VDJ and CDR3 sequence profiling was genomic DNA. One entry per CDR3 protein, called by TCRdb with MiXCR from the reads. The sample records roughly 200,000 distinct CDR3 sequences, roughly 60% being singletons. Sequencing was done on patients that had shown CD8+CD57+ cell expansion by flow cytometry. Specimen: sorted CD4+, CD8+, or CD8+CD57+ T cells (not recorded which) from PBMCs. All receptors derive from a human donor with aplastic anemia.

V usage is TRBV20-1 and J usage is TRBJ1-1, with D possibly TRBD1 on 6 matching bases. The CDR3 totals 16 residues. Germline lookup yields CDR1 DFQATT and CDR2 SNEGSKA (reference sequence). V lost 2 bases and J lost 1, with 17 bases in between. The CDR3 coding sequence is TGCAGTGCTAGATCCGTCGACAGGATGAGGAACACTGAAGCTTTCTTT. It specifies CSARSVDRMRNTEAFF.

This clonotype has more than one count but fewer than ten. This chain's CDR3 is CASSYGADYEQYF. CDR3 DNA sequence: TGTGCCAGCAGTTACGGGGCCGACTACGAGCAGTACTTC. The chain carries TRBV6-6 and TRBJ2-7; TRBD1 might be the D (5 bases). CDR1 and CDR2 (germline): MNHNY, SVGAGI (reference sequence). The CDR3 sequence is 13 residues long. Trimming pared 2 bases from V and 3 bases from J, leaving 8 bases between.

The genes are TRBV7-3 and TRBJ2-7; D is possibly TRBD1 (6 bases). The CDR3 runs 11 residues. In germline, CDR1 is SGHTA, CDR2 FQGTGA. V gave up 7 bases and J gave up 9 bases, with 13 bases separating them. The DNA of the CDR3 is TGTGCCAGCACCCAGTCGGACAGGCAGTACTTC. Its protein is CASTQSDRQYF.

This clonotype was seen a single time. The rearrangement joins TRBV2 to TRBJ2-7; possibly TRBD1 or TRBD2 for D (5 bases each). The CDR3 is 13 amino acids. Trimming took off 8 bases at V and 6 bases at J, with 17 bases between the two ends. In germline, CDR1 is SNHLY, CDR2 FYNNEI. The CDR3 here is CASARDPLREQYF. The DNA for the CDR3 is TGTGCCAGCGCTCGGGACCCTCTTCGCGAGCAGTACTTC.

The chain has TRBV5-5 and TRBJ2-1; D remains ambiguous. The germline V gene encodes CDR1 SGHKS and CDR2 YYEKEE (reference sequence). CDR3 length: 12 residues. The V and J ends lost 0 bases and 8 bases respectively, with 6 bases between them. CDR3 in amino acids: CASSLGLYEQFF. The CDR3 DNA reads as TGTGCCAGCAGCTTGGGACTTTATGAGCAGTTCTTC.

This clonotype was recorded a few times. This chain links TRBV20-1 with TRBJ1-2; D is perhaps TRBD1 (6 bases). The CDR3 has 14 residues. Germline V gene sequence: CDR1 DFQATT, CDR2 SNEGSKA (reference sequence). V gave up 5 bases and J gave up 4 bases, with 17 bases separating them. The CDR3 sequence: CSASQGTLGYGYTF. The CDR3, as DNA: TGCAGTGCTTCCCAGGGGACGCTAGGCTATGGCTACACCTTC.

This clonotype turned up a few times. The rearrangement uses TRBV7-3 and TRBJ1-1, with D possibly TRBD1 on 6 matching bases. CDR1 and CDR2 (germline): SGHTA, FQGTGA. This CDR3 comprises 14 residues. Trimming removed 3 bases from V and 4 bases from J, with 12 bases in between. CDR3 sequence: CASSFTGMGTEAFF. For the CDR3, the DNA is TGTGCCAGCAGCTTTACAGGGATGGGCACTGAAGCTTTCTTT.

The chain uses TRBV29-1 and TRBJ2-5; 7 bases line up with TRBD1. The CDR3 sequence is 13 residues long. CDR1 is SQVTM and CDR2 is ANQGSEA in the germline V gene. Trimming removed 1 base from V and 4 bases from J; junction bases left unmatched: 3. The CDR3 sequence is CSVEGDRTETQYF. CDR3 sequence (DNA): TGCAGCGTTGAAGGGGACAGAACAGAGACCCAGTACTTC.